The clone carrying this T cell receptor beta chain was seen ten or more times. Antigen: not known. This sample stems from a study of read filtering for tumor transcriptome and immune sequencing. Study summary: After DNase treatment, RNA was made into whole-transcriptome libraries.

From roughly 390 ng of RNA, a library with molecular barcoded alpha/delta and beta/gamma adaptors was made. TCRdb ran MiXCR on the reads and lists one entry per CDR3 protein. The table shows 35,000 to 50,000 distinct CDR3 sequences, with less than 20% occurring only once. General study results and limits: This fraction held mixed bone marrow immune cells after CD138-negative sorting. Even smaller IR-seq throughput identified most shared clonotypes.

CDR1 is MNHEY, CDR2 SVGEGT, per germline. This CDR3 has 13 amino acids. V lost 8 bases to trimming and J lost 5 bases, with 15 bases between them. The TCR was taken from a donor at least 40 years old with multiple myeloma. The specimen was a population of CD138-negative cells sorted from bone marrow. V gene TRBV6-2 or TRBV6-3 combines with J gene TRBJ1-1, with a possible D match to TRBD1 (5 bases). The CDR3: CASLGGGRTEAFF. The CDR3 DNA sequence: TGTGCCAGCCTCGGGGGAGGGAGGACTGAAGCTTTCTTT.